This T cell receptor (beta chain) is from a study of cytomegalovirus exposure and HLA in healthy donors. As for the study in general: From donors who were HLA-typed, an early data release held around 85 million unique TCRs.

The V and J ends lost 6 bases and 2 bases respectively, with 14 bases between them. The CDR3 sequence is 15 residues long. Germline values: CDR1 SGHTA, CDR2 FQGNSA. Overall study findings and caveats: Later on, analysis showed that most CMV-associated TCR beta chains appeared to be HLA-restricted. As a later analysis revealed, the rate of TCR association differed by HLA locus, with DRB1 most and HLA-C fewest.

Each donor's status was that of a healthy bone marrow donor. Researchers ran the PCR with 60 Vbeta and 13 Jbeta primers. Clones were read by immunoSEQ multiplex PCR, and TCRdb kept only the in-frame ones, dropping some. Among 95,000 to 150,000 clones listed, over 60% were seen once. The sample holds a few counts of this clone. What it recognizes is unknown. Sequenced sample: PBMCs. The receptor was derived from a woman aged 40 to 50 in good health and CMV-seropositive. The chain joins TRBV7-2 to TRBJ1-3, with a possible D match to TRBD1 (6 bases). The CDR3 region is CASRTGGAPGNTIYF. The CDR3 DNA follows: TGTGCCAGCAGGACTGGGGGGGCGCCTGGAAACACCATATATTTT.